This passage covers 23 T cell receptor beta chains from one sample sequenced in a study of control samples from healthy donors and cancer patients. The method was immunoSEQ multiplex PCR; TCRdb's version includes in-frame clones alone and lacks a portion of them. This sample has over 100,000 clones; more than 70% occur once, and the top ten carry about 3.2%. Sample: blood. These receptors were obtained from a middle-aged man in good health.

The V call is TRBV11-2, the J call TRBJ2-7; D unclear. CDR3 length: 14 amino acids. Germline V lookup: CDR1 SGHAT, CDR2 FQNNGV. Trimming cost V 3 bases and J 1 base, with 10 bases left between them. The CDR3 coding sequence is TGTGCCAGCAGCTTGGGTAAAGGGTCCTACGAGCAGTACTTC. Amino acids: CASSLGKGSYEQYF. The full variable domain, in which reference TRBV11-2 and TRBJ2-7 provide the parts outside the CDR3, is EAGVAQSPRYKIIEKRQSVAFWCNPISGHATLYWYQQILGQGPKLLIQFQNNGVVDDSQLPKDRFSAERLKGVDSTLKIQPAKLEDSAVYLCASSLGKGSYEQYFGPGTRLTVT.

The chain employs TRBV27 and TRBJ1-5; possibly TRBD1 for D (5 bases). Trimming removed 5 bases at V and 2 bases at J, with 25 bases between. The germline V gene encodes CDR1 MNHEY and CDR2 SMNVEV (reference sequence). The CDR3 is 19 amino acids. CDR3: CASSPRRQLGGKGNQPQHF. The CDR3 region has the DNA TGTGCCAGCAGTCCCCGGCGACAGTTGGGCGGGAAGGGCAATCAGCCCCAGCATTTT.

This chain connects TRBV9 to TRBJ1-6; D is possibly TRBD1 (5 bases). CDR1 is SGDLS, CDR2 YYNGEE, per germline. The V and J ends lost 4 bases and 9 bases respectively, with 11 bases between them. The CDR3 is 13 amino acids. For the CDR3, the DNA is TGTGCCAGCAGCCCCGGGGGGGGTTCACCCCTCCACTTT. Its protein is CASSPGGGSPLHF.

Relative to its sample, this clone is medium-sized. The CDR3, as DNA: TGTGCCAGCAGGGAGGTTACGGGCTGGGACACTGAAGCTTTCTTT. As protein: CASREVTGWDTEAFF. The rearrangement joins TRBV2 to TRBJ1-1, with D unresolved. The V end was cut by 6 bases, the J end by 3 bases, with 17 bases between. The CDR3 is 15 amino acids. Germline CDR1 is SNHLY and CDR2 is FYNNEI.

The chain employs TRBV7-9 and TRBJ1-6, with D maybe TRBD1 (5 bases). The CDR3 contains 14 residues. V was cut by 0 bases and J by 10 bases, with 10 bases left in between. Germline CDR1 and CDR2: SEHNR and FQNEAQ (reference sequence). This CDR3 is CASSLAAGRSPLHF. The CDR3, as DNA: TGTGCCAGCAGCTTAGCCGCAGGGCGATCACCCCTCCACTTT.

The V and J genes are TRBV5-6 and TRBJ1-1, with D unresolved. CDR3 size: 14 residues. Trimming removed 4 bases at V and 3 bases at J, with 13 bases between. The germline gives CDR1 SGHDT, CDR2 YYEEEE. CDR3 loop: CASSREGGYTEAFF. CDR3 DNA: TGTGCCAGCAGCCGGGAGGGCGGATACACTGAAGCTTTCTTT.

A few counts support this clone. The chain links TRBV9 to TRBJ2-2, with 14 bases matching TRBD2. The CDR3 has 19 residues. Germline V CDR1 and CDR2: SGDLS, YYNGEE. Unmatched junction bases numbered 8, after V lost 4 bases and J lost 0 bases. CDR3 in amino acids: CASSMGLAGDAANTGELFF. For the CDR3, the DNA is TGTGCCAGCAGCATGGGACTAGCGGGGGACGCGGCGAACACCGGGGAGCTGTTTTTT.

The gene calls are TRBV19 and TRBJ2-5; D possibly matches TRBD1 or TRBD2 (5 bases each). Trimming cost V 7 bases and J 5 bases, with 11 bases left between them. CDR3 size: 12 residues. CDR1 and CDR2 (germline): LNHDA, SQIVND (reference sequence). CDR3 nucleotide sequence: TGTGCCAGTAAGGGACCGGGGGAGACCCAGTACTTC. It translates to CASKGPGETQYF.

The chain recombines TRBV2 with TRBJ1-5, with 8 bases aligning to TRBD1. CDR3 length: 15 residues. Germline V gives CDR1 SNHLY, CDR2 FYNNEI. Germline trimming cut 5 bases from V and 1 base from J; bases unmatched to any gene: 4. The DNA of the CDR3 is TGTGCCAGCAGTTCAGACAGGGGAAGCAATCAGCCCCAGCATTTT. Amino acids: CASSSDRGSNQPQHF.

The chain uses TRBV7-2 and TRBJ2-1, with 9 bases fitting TRBD2. This CDR3 is 16 amino acids long. Germline CDR1 and CDR2: SGHTA and FQGNSA. The junction had 6 bases not matched to a gene; V was cut back by 1 base and J by 5 bases. This CDR3 is CASSLVGGGAHNEQFF. The CDR3 nucleotides read TGTGCCAGCAGCTTAGTCGGCGGGGGGGCCCACAATGAGCAGTTCTTC.

The chain carries TRBV30 and TRBJ2-2; 13 nucleotides align to TRBD2. Germline assignment: CDR1 GTSNPN and CDR2 SVGIG (reference sequence). J was trimmed by 1 base and V by 6 bases; bases with no gene match: 2. This CDR3 spans 15 amino acids. The CDR3 region is CACGLAGENTGELFF. In DNA, the CDR3 is TGTGCCTGCGGACTAGCGGGGGAGAACACCGGGGAGCTGTTTTTT.

V and J are TRBV6-5 and TRBJ2-7; tentatively, D is TRBD1 or TRBD2 (5 bases each). V gave up 7 bases and J gave up 4 bases, with 11 bases separating them. Looked up from germline, CDR1 is MNHEY and CDR2 is SVGAGI. The CDR3 sequence is 12 residues long. CDR3 sequence (DNA): TGTGCCAGCACTGGGACCCCGTACGAGCAGTACTTC. Encoded protein: CASTGTPYEQYF.

The chain couples TRBV30 to TRBJ1-5; D is ambiguous. This CDR3 comprises 13 residues. Germline values: CDR1 GTSNPN, CDR2 SVGIG (reference sequence). The ends were cut back, 3 bases at V and 2 bases at J, with 8 bases in the middle. The CDR3 sequence: CAWRGEGNQPQHF. In nucleotides, the CDR3 is TGTGCCTGGAGGGGTGAAGGCAATCAGCCCCAGCATTTT. The full variable domain, rest sourced from reference TRBV30 and TRBJ1-5, is SQTIHQWPATLVQPVGSPLSLECTVEGTSNPNLYWYRQAAGRGLQLLFYSVGIGQISSEVPQNLSASRPQDRQFILSSKKLLLSDSGFYLCAWRGEGNQPQHFGDGTRLSIL.

The gene calls are TRBV6-5 and TRBJ2-1; 7 bases are a match to TRBD1. The CDR3 sequence is 15 residues long. Trimming at V came to 6 bases and at J to 2 bases, leaving 7 bases not matched to a gene. Looked up from germline, CDR1 is MNHEY and CDR2 is SVGAGI. The CDR3 region is CASSADRVPYNEQFF. In nucleotides, the CDR3 is TGTGCCAGCAGCGCTGACAGGGTACCCTACAATGAGCAGTTCTTC.

The chain links TRBV27 to TRBJ2-4; 8 bases are shared with TRBD1. Germline V CDR1 and CDR2: MNHEY, SMNVEV (reference sequence). V shed 7 bases, J shed 6 bases, and the junction held 8 bases outside the gene matches. This CDR3 region has 14 residues. The CDR3 protein is CASTPRDRLNIQYF. Here the CDR3 DNA reads TGTGCCAGCACTCCCCGGGACAGGTTAAACATTCAGTACTTC.

The chain employs TRBV15 and TRBJ1-5; D is unresolved. The length of the CDR3 is 15 residues. V was pared by 1 base and J by 2 bases, with 9 bases between. Germline V CDR1 and CDR2: LNHNV, YYDKDF (reference sequence). The CDR3 spells CATSRGMDGNQPQHF. In nucleotides, the CDR3 is TGTGCCACCAGCAGAGGCATGGACGGCAATCAGCCCCAGCATTTT.

V and J are TRBV12-3 or TRBV12-4 and TRBJ1-2, with 7 bases fitting TRBD1. The CDR3 length is 12 residues. V lost 5 bases to trimming and J lost 7 bases; unmatched junction nucleotides: 4. CDR3 sequence reads: CASSNRGGGYTF. CDR3 in DNA: TGTGCCAGCAGTAACAGGGGCGGTGGCTACACCTTC.

The genes are TRBV3-1 (or the pseudogene TRBV3-2) and TRBJ1-2; 12 bases match TRBD1. The CDR3 runs to 16 residues. From germline, CDR1 is LGHDT and CDR2 YNNKEL (reference sequence). Unmatched junction bases numbered 8, after V lost 4 bases and J lost 5 bases. CDR3 bases: TGTGCCAGCAGCCCCCGGGACAGGGGGCGACATTATGGCTACACCTTC. It translates to CASSPRDRGRHYGYTF.

The chain is built from TRBV11-1 and TRBJ2-7; 7 bases map to TRBD1. J gave up 0 bases and V 4 bases, and 3 bases lay outside the gene matches. The CDR3 sequence is 14 residues long. Germline V gene lookup returns CDR1 SGHAT and CDR2 FQDESV (reference sequence). The CDR3 DNA sequence: TGTGCCAGCAGCTCCGGGACAGCCTCCTACGAGCAGTACTTC. This gives the protein CASSSGTASYEQYF.

Written as DNA, the CDR3 is TGTGCCAGTAGTATTTTCAGGGACGCATATCAGCCCCAGCATTTT. Amino acids: CASSIFRDAYQPQHF. The chain combines TRBV19 with TRBJ1-5; D is possibly TRBD1 (5 bases). This CDR3 has 15 amino acids. The germline CDR1 and CDR2 sequences are LNHDA and SQIVND (reference sequence). Trimming stripped 3 bases from V and 5 bases from J, with 14 bases between.

The J gene is TRBJ1-1, the V gene TRBV6-6; weak D call: TRBD1 (5 bases). This CDR3 is 14 amino acids long. Germline CDR1 is MNHNY and CDR2 is SVGAGI (reference sequence). V was clipped by 6 bases and J by 5 bases, with 16 bases between them. The chain's CDR3 is CASRSGQGGTEAFF. The CDR3 DNA sequence: TGTGCCAGCAGGTCCGGTCAGGGTGGGACTGAAGCTTTCTTT.

This clone was counted a single time. V is TRBV7-2 and J is TRBJ2-7; TRBD2 matches at 8 bases. V lost 4 bases, J lost 2 bases, and 7 bases stayed unmatched. Germline CDR1 SGHTA, CDR2 FQGNSA. The CDR3 covers 15 residues. As DNA, the CDR3 is TGTGCCAGCAGCTCCGGCTTCGGGGGGGCCTACGAGCAGTACTTC. It encodes CASSSGFGGAYEQYF.

The chain employs TRBV10-3 and TRBJ1-5; D uncertain. CDR1 is ENHRY, CDR2 SYGVKD, per germline. Deletions cut 4 bases from V and 2 bases from J, with 6 bases between. The CDR3 runs to 13 residues. The CDR3 region has the DNA TGTGCCATCAGTGCGGGCGGCAATCAGCCCCAGCATTTT. It codes for CAISAGGNQPQHF.